In this sample, the clone carrying this TCR beta chain turned up a few times. The target antigen is unknown. The data were obtained in a study of blood T cells in healthy people across ages. Findings and limits, study-wide: PBMCs went unsorted, and a conclusive naive versus antigen-experienced comparison was therefore prevented.

Through a sample-barcoded 5' primer and a J-beta primer mix, a second PCR was run for roughly 6 to 12 cycles. The authors tagged each cDNA molecule using a template-switch adaptor with 12 random nucleotides. TCRdb passed the 5' RACE reads through MiXCR, listing each CDR3 protein once. Of 650,000 to 700,000 distinct CDR3 sequences in the sample, approximately 52% are singletons; the top ten hold roughly 13%. V gave up 4 bases and J gave up 7 bases; unmatched junction bases: 7. The germline gives CDR1 MNHEY, CDR2 SMNVEV (reference sequence). The CDR3 contains 15 residues. The sequencing input was blood. J is TRBJ1-5 and V is TRBV27, with 10 bases that match TRBD1. The source of this sequence is a woman older than 75 in good health. CDR3 residues: CASSSYRDRGQPQHF. The DNA for the CDR3 is TGTGCCAGCAGTTCATACCGGGACAGGGGACAGCCCCAGCATTTT.